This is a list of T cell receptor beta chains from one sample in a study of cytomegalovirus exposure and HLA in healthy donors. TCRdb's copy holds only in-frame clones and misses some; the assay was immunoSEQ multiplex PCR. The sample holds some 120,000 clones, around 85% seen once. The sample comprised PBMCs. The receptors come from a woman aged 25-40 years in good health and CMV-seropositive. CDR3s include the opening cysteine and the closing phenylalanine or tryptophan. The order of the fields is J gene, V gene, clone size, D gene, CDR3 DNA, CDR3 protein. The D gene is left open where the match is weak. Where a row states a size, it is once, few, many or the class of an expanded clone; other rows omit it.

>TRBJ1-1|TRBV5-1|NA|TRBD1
TGCGCCAGCAGCTTGGCCCAGGGGGCTGAAGCTTTCTTT
CASSLAQGAEAFF
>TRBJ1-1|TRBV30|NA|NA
TGTGCCTGTCCTCCCCGGGGTGGGGGGGCTGAAGCTTTCTTT
CACPPRGGGAEAFF
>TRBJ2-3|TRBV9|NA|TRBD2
TGTGCCAGCAGCGGAGGGGGACTAGCGACAGATACGCAGTATTTT
CASSGGGLATDTQYF
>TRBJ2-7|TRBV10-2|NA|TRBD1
TGCGCCAGCAGTAGGGGGACAGGGCCCTACGAGCAGTACTTC
CASSRGTGPYEQYF
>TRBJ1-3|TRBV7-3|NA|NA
TGTGCCAGCAGCCTCAGAGGAAACACCATATATTTT
CASSLRGNTIYF
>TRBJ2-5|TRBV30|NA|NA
TGTGCCTGGAGGGGGGGTGTGGGAGGAGAGACCCAGTACTTC
CAWRGGVGGETQYF
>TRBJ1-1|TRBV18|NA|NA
TGTGCCAGCTCACCACAGGGGGAGGGAACTGAAGCTTTCTTT
CASSPQGEGTEAFF
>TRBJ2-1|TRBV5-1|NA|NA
TGCGCCAGCAGCAGTGGACTGGCCCTCTACAATGAGCAGTTCTTC
CASSSGLALYNEQFF
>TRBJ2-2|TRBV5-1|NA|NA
TGCGCCAGCAGTGAGCAGGGAACTTCGTCCGGGGAGCTGTTTTTT
CASSEQGTSSGELFF
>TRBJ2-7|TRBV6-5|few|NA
TGTGCCAGCAGTCCCCCCCCCTACTACGAGCAGTACTTC
CASSPPPYYEQYF
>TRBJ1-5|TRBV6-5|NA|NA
TGTGCCAGCAGTGTCCGGGCTCGGGGACAGCCCCAGCATTTT
CASSVRARGQPQHF
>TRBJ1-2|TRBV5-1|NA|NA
TGCGCCAGCAGCTTCGCGGGGCAGAACTATGGCTACACCTTC
CASSFAGQNYGYTF
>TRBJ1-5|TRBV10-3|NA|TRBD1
TGTGCCGTCGGGGCCGGGACAGCTAGCAATCAGCCCCAGCATTTT
CAVGAGTASNQPQHF
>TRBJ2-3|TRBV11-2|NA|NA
TGTGCCAGCAGCTCCCCTCGGACTTACACAGATACGCAGTATTTT
CASSSPRTYTDTQYF
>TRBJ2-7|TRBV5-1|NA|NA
TGCGCCAGCAGCTTGGAACTGCCGGTAGACGAGCAGTACTTC
CASSLELPVDEQYF
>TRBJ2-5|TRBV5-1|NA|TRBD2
TGCGCCAGCAGCCGCCTGGGACTAGCGGGGGGGTACCAAGAGACCCAGTACTTC
CASSRLGLAGGYQETQYF
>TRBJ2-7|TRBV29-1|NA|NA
TGCAGCGTTGGAGGTGGCAGTTCTTACGGGCAGTACTTC
CSVGGGSSYGQYF
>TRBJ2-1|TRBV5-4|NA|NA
TGTGCCAGCAGCTTGGGAGGTGAAATCAGCAATGAGCAGTTCTTC
CASSLGGEISNEQFF
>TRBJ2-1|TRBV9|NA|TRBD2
TGTGCCAGCAGCGTATCGGGACTAGCGGGAAACAGCCAGTTCTTC
CASSVSGLAGNSQFF
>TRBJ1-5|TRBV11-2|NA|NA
TGTGCCAGCAGCGCCGGGGGGGCGGGTCAGCCCCAGCATTTT
CASSAGGAGQPQHF
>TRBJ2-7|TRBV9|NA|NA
TGTGCCAGCAGCGTAGGACAGGTTAGCTCCTACGAGCAGTACTTC
CASSVGQVSSYEQYF
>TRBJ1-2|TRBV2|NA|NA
TGTGCCAGCAGTGAGGACTTCTCCGGTGGCTACACCTTC
CASSEDFSGGYTF
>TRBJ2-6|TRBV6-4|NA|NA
TGTGCCAGCAGACCCCTACGGAACAGGGACCCAAACTCTGGGGCCAACGTCCTGACTTTC
CASRPLRNRDPNSGANVLTF
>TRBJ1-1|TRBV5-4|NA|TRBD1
TGTGCCAGCAGCCTCCAGGGGGCGGGGACTGAAGCTTTCTTT
CASSLQGAGTEAFF
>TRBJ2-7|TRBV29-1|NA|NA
TGCAGCGTTAGCGGGACATACGAGCAGTACTTC
CSVSGTYEQYF
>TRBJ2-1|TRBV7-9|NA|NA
TGTGCCAGCAGCCCAATACGAGGACAGACCCATGAGCAGTTCTTC
CASSPIRGQTHEQFF
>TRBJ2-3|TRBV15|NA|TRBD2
TGTGCCACCAGGAGCACTAGCGGGGGGGCGCATACGCAGTATTTT
CATRSTSGGAHTQYF
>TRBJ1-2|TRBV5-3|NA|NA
TGTGCCAGAAGCAATTCGGGGAACCATTATGGCTACACCTTC
CARSNSGNHYGYTF
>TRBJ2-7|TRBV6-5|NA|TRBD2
TGTGCCAGTACATTTACCGGGACTAGCGCCTACGAGCAGTACTTC
CASTFTGTSAYEQYF
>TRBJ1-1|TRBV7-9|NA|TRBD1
TGTGCCAGCAGCAGGGGGACAGGTGAAGCTTTCTTT
CASSRGTGEAFF
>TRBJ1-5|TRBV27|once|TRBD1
TGTGCCAGCAGTTTGGACAGGGGTAACCAGCCCCAGCATTTT
CASSLDRGNQPQHF
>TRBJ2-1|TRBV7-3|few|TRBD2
TGTGCCAGCAGCTTACTAGCGGGAGGTGCCAATGAGCAGTTCTTC
CASSLLAGGANEQFF
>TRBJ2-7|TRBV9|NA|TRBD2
TGTGCCAGCAGCGGGGGGGGGCTAGCGGGAGACGAGCAGTACTTC
CASSGGGLAGDEQYF
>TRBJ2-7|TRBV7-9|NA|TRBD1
TGTGCCAGCAGCTCCGCACAGGGGACCTACGAGCAGTACTTC
CASSSAQGTYEQYF
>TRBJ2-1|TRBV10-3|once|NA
TGTGCCATCAGTGAGGGGGAACCGTCCATTGGAGGGGTCTTC
CAISEGEPSIGGVF
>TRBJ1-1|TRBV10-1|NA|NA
TGCGCCAGCAGTGAGTTTGGGAGCGCTGAAGCTTTCTTT
CASSEFGSAEAFF
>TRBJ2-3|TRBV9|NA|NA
TGTGCCAGCAGCCCCCCGTTAGCAGATACGCAGTATTTT
CASSPPLADTQYF
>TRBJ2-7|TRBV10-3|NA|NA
TGTGCCATCAAAGCGGCCGAGGACTCCTACGAGCAGTACTTC
CAIKAAEDSYEQYF
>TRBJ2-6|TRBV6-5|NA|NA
TGTGCCAGCAGTTACTCGAGCATTCCTGGGGCCAACGTCCTGACTTTC
CASSYSSIPGANVLTF
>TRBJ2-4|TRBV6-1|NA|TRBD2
TGTGCCAGCAGCGGGGGGTCTGGAAGAAACATTCAGTACTTC
CASSGGSGRNIQYF
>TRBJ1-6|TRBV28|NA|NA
TGTGCCAGCATCCCCCTGGGGGGGAATTCACCCCTCCACTTT
CASIPLGGNSPLHF
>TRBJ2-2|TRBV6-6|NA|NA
TGTGCCAGCAGTTACTTACAGAACACCGGGGAGCTGTTTTTT
CASSYLQNTGELFF
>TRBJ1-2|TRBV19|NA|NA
TGTGCCAGTAGTATTCGGGACTATGGCTACACCTTC
CASSIRDYGYTF
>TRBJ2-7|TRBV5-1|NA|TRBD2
TGCGCCAGCACCTCTAGCGGGAGTTACGAGCAGTACTTC
CASTSSGSYEQYF
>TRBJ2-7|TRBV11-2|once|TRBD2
TGTGCCAGCAGCTTAGCGGGGGGTGTCGAGCAGTACTTC
CASSLAGGVEQYF